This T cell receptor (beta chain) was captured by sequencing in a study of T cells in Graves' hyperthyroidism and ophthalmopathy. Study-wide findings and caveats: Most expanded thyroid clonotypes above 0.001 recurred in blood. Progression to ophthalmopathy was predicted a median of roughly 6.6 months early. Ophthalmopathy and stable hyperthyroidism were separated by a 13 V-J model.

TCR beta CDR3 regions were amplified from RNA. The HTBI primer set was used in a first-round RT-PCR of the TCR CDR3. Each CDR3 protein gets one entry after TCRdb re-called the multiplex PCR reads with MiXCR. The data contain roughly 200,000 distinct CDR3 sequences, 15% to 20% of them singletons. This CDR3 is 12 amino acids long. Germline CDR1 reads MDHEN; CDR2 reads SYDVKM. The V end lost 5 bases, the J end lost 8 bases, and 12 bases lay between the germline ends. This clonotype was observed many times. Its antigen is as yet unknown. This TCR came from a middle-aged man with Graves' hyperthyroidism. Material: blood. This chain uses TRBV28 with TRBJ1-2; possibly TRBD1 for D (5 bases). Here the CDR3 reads CASSLPRGGYTF. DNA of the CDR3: TGTGCCAGCAGTCTTCCGAGGGGAGGCTACACCTTC.